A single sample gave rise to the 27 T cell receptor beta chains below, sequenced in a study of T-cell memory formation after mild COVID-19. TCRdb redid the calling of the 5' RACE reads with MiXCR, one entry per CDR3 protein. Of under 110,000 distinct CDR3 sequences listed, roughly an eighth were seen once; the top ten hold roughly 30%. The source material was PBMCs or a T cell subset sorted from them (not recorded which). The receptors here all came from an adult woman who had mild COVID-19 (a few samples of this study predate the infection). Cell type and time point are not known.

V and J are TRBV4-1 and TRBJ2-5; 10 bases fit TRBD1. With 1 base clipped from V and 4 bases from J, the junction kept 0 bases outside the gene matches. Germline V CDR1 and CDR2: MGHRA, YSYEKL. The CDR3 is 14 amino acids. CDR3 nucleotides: TGCGCCAGCAGCCAAGGGACAGGGGGAGAGACCCAGTACTTC. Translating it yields CASSQGTGGETQYF.

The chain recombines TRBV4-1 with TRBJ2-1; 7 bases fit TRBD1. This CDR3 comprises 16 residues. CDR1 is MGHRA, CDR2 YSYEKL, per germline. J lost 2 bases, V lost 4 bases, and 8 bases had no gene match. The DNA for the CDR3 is TGCGCCAGCAGCCCGCGGAAACAGGGGCCCTACAATGAGCAGTTCTTC. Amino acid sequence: CASSPRKQGPYNEQFF.

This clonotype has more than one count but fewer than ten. CDR3 region: CASSQGKTAGWDGNQPQHF. CDR3 in DNA: TGTGCCAGCAGCCAAGGGAAGACGGCAGGGTGGGATGGCAATCAGCCCCAGCATTTT. This chain connects TRBV3-1 to TRBJ1-5; D possibly corresponds to TRBD1 (5 bases). Germline V gene sequence: CDR1 LGHDT, CDR2 YNNKEL (reference sequence). The CDR3 has 19 amino acids. Trimming took 1 base from V and 2 from J, leaving 21 bases between them.

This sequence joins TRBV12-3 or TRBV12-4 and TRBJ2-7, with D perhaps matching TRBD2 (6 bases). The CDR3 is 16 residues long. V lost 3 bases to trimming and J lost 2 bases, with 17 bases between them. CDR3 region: CASSFFRAGSTYEQYF. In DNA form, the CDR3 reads TGTGCCAGCAGTTTTTTCAGGGCGGGGTCCACCTACGAGCAGTACTTC.

The CDR3 DNA reads TGTGCCAGCAGTGAAGCGGCAGAAGAGACCCAGTACTTC. The encoded protein is CASSEAAEETQYF. The chain recombines TRBV6-1 with TRBJ2-5; D not certain. The ends were cut back, 0 bases at V and 3 bases at J, with 5 bases in the middle. Germline V gene sequence: CDR1 MNHNS, CDR2 SASEGT. CDR3 length equals 13 residues.

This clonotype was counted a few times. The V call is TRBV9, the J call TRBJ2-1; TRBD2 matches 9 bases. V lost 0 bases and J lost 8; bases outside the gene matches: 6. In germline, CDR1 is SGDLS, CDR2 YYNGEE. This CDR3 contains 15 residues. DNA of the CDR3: TGTGCCAGCAGCGTAGTTGCGGGAGGGCCCGATGAGCAGTTCTTC. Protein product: CASSVVAGGPDEQFF. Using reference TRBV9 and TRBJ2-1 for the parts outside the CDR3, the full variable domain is DSGVTQTPKHLITATGQRVTLRCSPRSGDLSVYWYQQSLDQGLQFLIQYYNGEERAKGNILERFSAQQFPDLHSELNLSSLELGDSALYFCASSVVAGGPDEQFFGPGTRLTVL.

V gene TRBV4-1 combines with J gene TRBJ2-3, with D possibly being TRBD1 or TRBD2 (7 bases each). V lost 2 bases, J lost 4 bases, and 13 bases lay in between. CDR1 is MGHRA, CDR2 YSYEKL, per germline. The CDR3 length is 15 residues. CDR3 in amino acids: CASSQTTGRADTQYF. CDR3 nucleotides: TGCGCCAGCAGCCAAACGACAGGGAGGGCAGATACGCAGTATTTT.

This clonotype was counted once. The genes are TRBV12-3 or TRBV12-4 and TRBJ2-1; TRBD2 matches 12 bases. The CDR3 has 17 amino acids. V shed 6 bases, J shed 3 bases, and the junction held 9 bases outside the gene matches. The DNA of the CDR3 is TGTGCCAGCAGACCGGGGACTAGCGGGCCACTCTACAATGAGCAGTTCTTC. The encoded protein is CASRPGTSGPLYNEQFF.

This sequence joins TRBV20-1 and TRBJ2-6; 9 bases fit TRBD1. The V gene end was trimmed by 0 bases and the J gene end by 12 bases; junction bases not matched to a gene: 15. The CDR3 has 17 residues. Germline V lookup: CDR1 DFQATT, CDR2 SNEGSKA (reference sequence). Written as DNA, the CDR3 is TGCAGTGCTAGAGATTCATTTGGGGACAGGGCAGCCGGCGTCCTGACTTTC. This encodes CSARDSFGDRAAGVLTF.

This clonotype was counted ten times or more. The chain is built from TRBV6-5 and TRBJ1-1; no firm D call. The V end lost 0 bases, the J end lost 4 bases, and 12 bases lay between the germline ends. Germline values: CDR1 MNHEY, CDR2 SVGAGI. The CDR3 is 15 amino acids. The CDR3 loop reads CASSYSVGQITEAFF. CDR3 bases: TGTGCCAGCAGTTACTCTGTTGGTCAGATCACTGAAGCTTTCTTT.

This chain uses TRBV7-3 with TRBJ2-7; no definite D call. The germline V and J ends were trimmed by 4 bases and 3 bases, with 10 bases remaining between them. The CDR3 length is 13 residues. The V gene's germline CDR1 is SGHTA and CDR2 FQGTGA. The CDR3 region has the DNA TGTGCCAGCAGCTCCTACGGTGGCTACGAGCAGTACTTC. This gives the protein CASSSYGGYEQYF.

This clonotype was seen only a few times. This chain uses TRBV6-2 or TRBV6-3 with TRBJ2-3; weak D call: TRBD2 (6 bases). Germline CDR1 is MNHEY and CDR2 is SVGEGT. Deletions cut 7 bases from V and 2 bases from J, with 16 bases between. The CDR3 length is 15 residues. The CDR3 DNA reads TGTGCCAGCACCCTCCGGGAGCCCTACACAGATACGCAGTATTTT. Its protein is CASTLREPYTDTQYF.

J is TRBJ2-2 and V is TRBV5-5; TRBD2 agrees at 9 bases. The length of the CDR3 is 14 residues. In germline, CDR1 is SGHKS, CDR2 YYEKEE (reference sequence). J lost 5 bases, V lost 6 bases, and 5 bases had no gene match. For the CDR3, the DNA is TGTGCCAGCATACTAGCGGGCGATACCGGGGAGCTGTTTTTT. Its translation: CASILAGDTGELFF. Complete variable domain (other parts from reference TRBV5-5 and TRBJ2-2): DAGVTQSPTHLIKTRGQQVTLRCSPISGHKSVSWYQQVLGQGPQFIFQYYEKEERGRGNFPDRFSARQFPNYSSELNVNALLLGDSALYLCASILAGDTGELFFGEGSRLTVL.

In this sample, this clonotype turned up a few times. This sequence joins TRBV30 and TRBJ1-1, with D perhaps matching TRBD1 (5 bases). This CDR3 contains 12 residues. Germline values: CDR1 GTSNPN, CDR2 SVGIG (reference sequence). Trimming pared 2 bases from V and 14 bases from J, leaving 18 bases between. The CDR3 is CAWSSDSLTSFF. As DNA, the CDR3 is TGTGCCTGGAGTTCTGACAGCCTTACCTCCTTCTTT.

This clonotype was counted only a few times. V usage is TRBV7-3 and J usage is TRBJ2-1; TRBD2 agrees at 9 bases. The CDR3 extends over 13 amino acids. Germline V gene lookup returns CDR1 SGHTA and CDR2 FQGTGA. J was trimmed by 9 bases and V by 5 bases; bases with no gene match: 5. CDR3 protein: CASSGYSGSEQFF. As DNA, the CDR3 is TGTGCCAGCAGCGGGTATAGCGGGAGTGAGCAGTTCTTC.

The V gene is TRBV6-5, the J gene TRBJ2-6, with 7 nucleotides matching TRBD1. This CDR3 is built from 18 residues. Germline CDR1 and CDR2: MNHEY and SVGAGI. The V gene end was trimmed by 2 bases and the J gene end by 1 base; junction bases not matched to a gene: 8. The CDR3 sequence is CASSYVPGGFSGANVLTF. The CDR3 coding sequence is TGTGCCAGCAGTTACGTGCCAGGGGGTTTTTCTGGGGCCAACGTCCTGACTTTC.

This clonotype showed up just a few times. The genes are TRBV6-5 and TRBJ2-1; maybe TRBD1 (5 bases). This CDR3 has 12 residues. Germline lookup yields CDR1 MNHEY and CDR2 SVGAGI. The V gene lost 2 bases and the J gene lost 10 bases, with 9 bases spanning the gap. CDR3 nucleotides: TGTGCCAGCAGTTACGGGGCCCGGGAGCAGTTCTTC. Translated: CASSYGAREQFF.

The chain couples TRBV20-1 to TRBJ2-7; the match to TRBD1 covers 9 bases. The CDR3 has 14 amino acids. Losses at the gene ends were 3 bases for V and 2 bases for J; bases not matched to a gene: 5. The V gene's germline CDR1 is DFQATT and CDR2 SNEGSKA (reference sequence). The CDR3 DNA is TGCAGTGCTAGGGACAGGGGAAAGACCTACGAGCAGTACTTC. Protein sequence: CSARDRGKTYEQYF.

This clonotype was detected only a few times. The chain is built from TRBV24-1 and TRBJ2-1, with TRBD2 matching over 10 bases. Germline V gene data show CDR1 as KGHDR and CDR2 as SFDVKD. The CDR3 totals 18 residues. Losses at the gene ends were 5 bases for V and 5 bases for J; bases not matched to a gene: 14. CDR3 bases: TGTGCCACCAGTGTGGGGTTTGAGCGGGAGGGCCGAGACAATGAGCAGTTCTTC. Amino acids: CATSVGFEREGRDNEQFF.

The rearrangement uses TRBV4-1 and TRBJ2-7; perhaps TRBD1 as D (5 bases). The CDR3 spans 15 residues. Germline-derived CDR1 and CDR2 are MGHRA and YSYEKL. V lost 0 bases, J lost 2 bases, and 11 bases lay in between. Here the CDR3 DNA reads TGCGCCAGCAGCCAAGATTCAGGGTCGGCCTACGAGCAGTACTTC. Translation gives CASSQDSGSAYEQYF.

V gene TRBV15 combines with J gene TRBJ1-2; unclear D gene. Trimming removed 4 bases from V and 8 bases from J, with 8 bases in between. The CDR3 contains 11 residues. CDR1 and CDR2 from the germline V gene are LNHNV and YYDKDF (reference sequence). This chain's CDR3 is CATSNRNGYTF. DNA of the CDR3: TGTGCCACCAGCAACAGAAACGGCTACACCTTC.

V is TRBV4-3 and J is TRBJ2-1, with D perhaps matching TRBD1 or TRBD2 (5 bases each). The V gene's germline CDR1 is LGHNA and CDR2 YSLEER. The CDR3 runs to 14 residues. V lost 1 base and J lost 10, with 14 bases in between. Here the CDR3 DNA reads TGCGCCAGCAGCCAAGGATTACCGGGACCAGAGCAGTTCTTC. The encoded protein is CASSQGLPGPEQFF.

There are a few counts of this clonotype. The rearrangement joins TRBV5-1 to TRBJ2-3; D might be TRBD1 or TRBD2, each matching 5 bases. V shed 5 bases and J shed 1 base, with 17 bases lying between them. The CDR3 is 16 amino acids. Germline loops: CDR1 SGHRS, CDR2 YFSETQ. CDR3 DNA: TGCGCCAGCAGAGGCCCCTGGGACGGCCGCACAGATACGCAGTATTTT. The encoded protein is CASRGPWDGRTDTQYF.

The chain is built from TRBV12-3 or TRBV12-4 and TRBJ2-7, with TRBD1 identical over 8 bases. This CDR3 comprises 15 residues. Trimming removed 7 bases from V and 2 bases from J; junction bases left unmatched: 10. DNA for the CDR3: TGTGCCAGCACCTTGACAGGGGCCCCTCCCTACGAGCAGTACTTC. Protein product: CASTLTGAPPYEQYF.

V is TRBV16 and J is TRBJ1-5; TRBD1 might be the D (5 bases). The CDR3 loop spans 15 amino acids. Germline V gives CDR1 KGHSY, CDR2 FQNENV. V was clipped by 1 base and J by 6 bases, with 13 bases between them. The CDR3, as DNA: TGTGCCAGCAGCCAATATGTAGGGGCTACTCAGCCCCAGCATTTT. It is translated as CASSQYVGATQPQHF. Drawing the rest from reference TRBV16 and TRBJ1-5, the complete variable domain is GEEVAQTPKHLVRGEGQKAKLYCAPIKGHSYVFWYQQVLKNEFKFLISFQNENVFDETGMPKERFSAKCLPNSPCSLEIQATKLEDSAVYFCASSQYVGATQPQHFGDGTRLSIL.

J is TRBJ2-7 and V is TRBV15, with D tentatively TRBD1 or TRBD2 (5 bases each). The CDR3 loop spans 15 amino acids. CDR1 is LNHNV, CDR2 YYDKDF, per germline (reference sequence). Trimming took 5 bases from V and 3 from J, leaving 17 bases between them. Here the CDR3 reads CATSPGRGGGYEQYF. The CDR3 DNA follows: TGTGCCACCAGCCCGGGACGAGGAGGTGGCTACGAGCAGTACTTC.

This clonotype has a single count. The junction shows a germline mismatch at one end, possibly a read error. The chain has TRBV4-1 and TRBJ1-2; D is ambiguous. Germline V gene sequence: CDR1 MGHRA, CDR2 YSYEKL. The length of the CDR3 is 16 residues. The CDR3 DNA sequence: TGCTCCAGCAGCCAAGATTATCGCCTTGCTAACTATGGCTACACCTTC. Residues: CSSSQDYRLANYGYTF.